The 2 T cell receptor beta chains listed next were all sequenced from one sample in a study of breast tumors, draining lymph nodes, adjacent tissues. Axillary draining lymph nodes of breast cancer patients supplied the node samples. TCRdb reanalysed the multiplex PCR reads using MiXCR and keeps one entry per CDR3 protein. The table shows some 140,000 distinct CDR3 sequences, with about 20% occurring only once. Sequencing used axillary lymph node tissue. Receptors originate from a female donor with breast cancer. Some clones in this sample may be carry-over from other donors' samples.

This clonotype has at least ten counts. This chain joins TRBV20-1 and TRBJ2-7, with D maybe TRBD2 (7 bases). Germline V gives CDR1 DFQATT, CDR2 SNEGSKA (reference sequence). V dropped 1 base and J dropped 5 bases, with 15 bases sitting between them. The length of the CDR3 is 14 residues. In DNA, the CDR3 is TGCAGTGCTAGAGCCCGGGGGGCGGGAAACGAGCAGTACTTC. The encoded protein is CSARARGAGNEQYF.

This clonotype was picked up many times. The rearrangement links TRBV6-5 to TRBJ1-6; 7 nucleotides align to TRBD1. Per the germline V gene, CDR1 is MNHEY and CDR2 is SVGAGI. The CDR3 covers 17 residues. J lost 2 bases, V lost 6 bases, and 10 bases had no gene match. CDR3 residues: CASRADRVPAYNSPLHF. The CDR3 DNA reads TGTGCCAGCAGAGCCGACAGGGTCCCTGCCTATAATTCACCCCTCCACTTT.